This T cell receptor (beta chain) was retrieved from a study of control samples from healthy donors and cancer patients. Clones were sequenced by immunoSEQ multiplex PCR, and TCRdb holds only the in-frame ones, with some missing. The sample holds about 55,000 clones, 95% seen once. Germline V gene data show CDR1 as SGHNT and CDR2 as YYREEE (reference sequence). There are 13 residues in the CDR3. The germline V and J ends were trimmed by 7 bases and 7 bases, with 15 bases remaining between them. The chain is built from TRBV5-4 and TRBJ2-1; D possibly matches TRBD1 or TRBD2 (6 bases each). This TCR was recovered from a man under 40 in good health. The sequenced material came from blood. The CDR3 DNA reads TGTGCCAGCGCCGGAGGGGGTCATAATGAGCAGTTCTTC. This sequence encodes CASAGGGHNEQFF. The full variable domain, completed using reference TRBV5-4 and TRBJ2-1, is ETGVTQSPTHLIKTRGQQVTLRCSSQSGHNTVSWYQQALGQGPQFIFQYYREEENGRGNFPPRFSGLQFPNYSSELNVNALELDDSALYLCASAGGGHNEQFFGPGTRLTVL.